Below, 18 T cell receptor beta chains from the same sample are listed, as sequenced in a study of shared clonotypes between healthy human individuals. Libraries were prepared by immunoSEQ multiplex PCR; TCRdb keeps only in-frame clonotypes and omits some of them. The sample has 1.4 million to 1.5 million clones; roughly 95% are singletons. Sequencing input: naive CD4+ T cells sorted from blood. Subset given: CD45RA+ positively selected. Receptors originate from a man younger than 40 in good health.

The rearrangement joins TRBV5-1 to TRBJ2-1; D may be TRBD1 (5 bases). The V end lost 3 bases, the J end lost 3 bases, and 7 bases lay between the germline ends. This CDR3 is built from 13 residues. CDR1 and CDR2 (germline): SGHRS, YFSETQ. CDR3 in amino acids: CASSSDSYNEQFF. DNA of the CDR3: TGCGCCAGCAGCTCCGACAGCTACAATGAGCAGTTCTTC.

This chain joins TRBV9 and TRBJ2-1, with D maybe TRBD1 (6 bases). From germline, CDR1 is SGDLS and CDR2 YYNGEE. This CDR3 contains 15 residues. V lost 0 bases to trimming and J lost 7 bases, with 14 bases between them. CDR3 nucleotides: TGTGCCAGCAGCGTAGGAACAGGGATAGCGAATGAGCAGTTCTTC. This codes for CASSVGTGIANEQFF.

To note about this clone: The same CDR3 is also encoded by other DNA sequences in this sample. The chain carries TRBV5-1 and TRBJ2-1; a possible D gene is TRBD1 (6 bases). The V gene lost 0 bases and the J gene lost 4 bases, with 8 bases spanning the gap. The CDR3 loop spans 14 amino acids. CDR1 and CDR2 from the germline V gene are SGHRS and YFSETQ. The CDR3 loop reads CASSLDRAYNEQFF. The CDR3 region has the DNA TGCGCCAGCAGCTTGGACAGGGCTTACAATGAGCAGTTCTTC.

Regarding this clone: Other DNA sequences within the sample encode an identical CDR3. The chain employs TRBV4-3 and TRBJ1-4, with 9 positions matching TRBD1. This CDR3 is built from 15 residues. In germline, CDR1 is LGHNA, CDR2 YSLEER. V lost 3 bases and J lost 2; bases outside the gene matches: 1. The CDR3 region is CASSQGQGTNEKLFF. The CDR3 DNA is TGCGCCAGCAGCCAGGGACAGGGCACTAATGAAAAACTGTTTTTT.

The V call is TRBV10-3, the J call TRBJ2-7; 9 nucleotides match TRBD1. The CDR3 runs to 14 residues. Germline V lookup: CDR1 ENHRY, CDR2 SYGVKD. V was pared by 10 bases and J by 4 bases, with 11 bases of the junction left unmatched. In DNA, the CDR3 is TGTGCCACCAGACCCGGGACAGGGCGATACGAGCAGTACTTC. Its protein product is CATRPGTGRYEQYF.

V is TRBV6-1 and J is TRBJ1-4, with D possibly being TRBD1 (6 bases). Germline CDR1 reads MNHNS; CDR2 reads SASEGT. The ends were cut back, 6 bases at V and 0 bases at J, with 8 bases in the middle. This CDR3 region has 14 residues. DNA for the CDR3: TGTGCCAGCAGCAGGACAGCAACTAATGAAAAACTGTTTTTT. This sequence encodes CASSRTATNEKLFF.

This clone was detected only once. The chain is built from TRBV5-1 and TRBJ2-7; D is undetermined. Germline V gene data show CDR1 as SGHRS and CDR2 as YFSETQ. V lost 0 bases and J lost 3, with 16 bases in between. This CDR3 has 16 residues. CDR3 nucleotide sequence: TGCGCCAGCAGCTTGGGGCCGATCGCTACCAGCTACGAGCAGTACTTC. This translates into CASSLGPIATSYEQYF.

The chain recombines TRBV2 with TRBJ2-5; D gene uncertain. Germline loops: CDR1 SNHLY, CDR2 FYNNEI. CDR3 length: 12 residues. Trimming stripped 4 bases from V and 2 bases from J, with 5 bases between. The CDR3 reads CASSGPQETQYF. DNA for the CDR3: TGTGCCAGCAGTGGGCCACAAGAGACCCAGTACTTC.

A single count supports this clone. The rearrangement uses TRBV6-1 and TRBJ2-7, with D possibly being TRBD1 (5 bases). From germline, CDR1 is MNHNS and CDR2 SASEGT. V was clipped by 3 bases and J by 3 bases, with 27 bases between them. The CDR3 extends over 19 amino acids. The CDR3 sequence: CASSEEGATLLFPYYEQYF. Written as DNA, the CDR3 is TGTGCCAGCAGTGAGGAAGGGGCAACCTTACTATTCCCTTACTACGAGCAGTACTTC.

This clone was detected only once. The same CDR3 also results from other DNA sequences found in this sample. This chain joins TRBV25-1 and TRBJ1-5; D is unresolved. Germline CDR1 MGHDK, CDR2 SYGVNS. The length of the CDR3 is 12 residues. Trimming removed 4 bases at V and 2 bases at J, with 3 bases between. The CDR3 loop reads CASSVGNQPQHF. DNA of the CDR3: TGTGCCAGCAGTGTTGGCAATCAGCCCCAGCATTTT.

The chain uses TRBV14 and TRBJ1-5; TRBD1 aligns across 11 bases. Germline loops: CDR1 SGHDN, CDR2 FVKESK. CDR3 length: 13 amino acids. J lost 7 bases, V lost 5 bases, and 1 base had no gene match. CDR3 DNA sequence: TGTGCCAGCAGCGGACAGGGGGCCCAGCCCCAGCATTTT. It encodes CASSGQGAQPQHF.

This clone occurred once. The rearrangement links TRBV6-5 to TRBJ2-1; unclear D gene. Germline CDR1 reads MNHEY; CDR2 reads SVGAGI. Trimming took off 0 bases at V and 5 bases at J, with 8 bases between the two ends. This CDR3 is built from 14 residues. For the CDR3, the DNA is TGTGCCAGCAGTTACTCGATAAGGGACAATGAGCAGTTCTTC. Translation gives CASSYSIRDNEQFF.

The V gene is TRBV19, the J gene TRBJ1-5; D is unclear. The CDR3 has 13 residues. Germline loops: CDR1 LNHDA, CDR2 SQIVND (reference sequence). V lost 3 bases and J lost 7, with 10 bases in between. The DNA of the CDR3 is TGTGCCAGTAGTATTTTGGTAAGCCAGCCCCAGCATTTT. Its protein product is CASSILVSQPQHF.

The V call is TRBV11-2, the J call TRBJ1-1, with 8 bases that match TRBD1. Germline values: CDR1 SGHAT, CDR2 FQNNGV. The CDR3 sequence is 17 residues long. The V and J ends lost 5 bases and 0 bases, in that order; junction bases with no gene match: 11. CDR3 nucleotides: TGTGCCAGCAGCCGTACCGGGACAGGAAGACTGAACACTGAAGCTTTCTTT. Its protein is CASSRTGTGRLNTEAFF.

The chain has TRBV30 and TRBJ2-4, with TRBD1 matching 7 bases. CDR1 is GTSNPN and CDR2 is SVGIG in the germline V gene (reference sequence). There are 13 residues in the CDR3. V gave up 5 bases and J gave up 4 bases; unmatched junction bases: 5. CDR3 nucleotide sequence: TGTGCCTGGGGAGGACAGGATAAAAACATTCAGTACTTC. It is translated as CAWGGQDKNIQYF.

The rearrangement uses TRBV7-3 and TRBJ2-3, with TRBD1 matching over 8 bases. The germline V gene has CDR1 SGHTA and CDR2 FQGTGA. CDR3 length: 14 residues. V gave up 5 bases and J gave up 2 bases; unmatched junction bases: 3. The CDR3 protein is CASSQTGATDTQYF. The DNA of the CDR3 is TGTGCCAGCAGCCAGACAGGGGCCACAGATACGCAGTATTTT.

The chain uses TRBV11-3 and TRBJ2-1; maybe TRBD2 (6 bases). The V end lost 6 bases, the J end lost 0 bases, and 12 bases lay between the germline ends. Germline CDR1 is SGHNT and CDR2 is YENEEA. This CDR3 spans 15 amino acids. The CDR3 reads CASSRLGSSYNEQFF. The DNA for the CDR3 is TGTGCCAGCAGTCGACTAGGCAGCTCCTACAATGAGCAGTTCTTC.

For the CDR3, the DNA is TGTGCCAGCAGCTCTGGGACTAGCGGGACGAACACCGGGGAGCTGTTTTTT. Translation gives CASSSGTSGTNTGELFF. The J gene is TRBJ2-2, the V gene TRBV7-9; 13 positions agree with TRBD2. Germline values: CDR1 SEHNR, CDR2 FQNEAQ (reference sequence). The trim removed 4 bases at V and 0 bases at J, leaving 2 bases unmatched. The CDR3 is made up of 17 amino acids.